Below are 18 T cell receptor beta chains sequenced from a single sample in a study of early T cells in non-severe SARS-CoV-2 infection. MiXCR was run by TCRdb on the 5' RACE reads, yielding one entry per CDR3 protein. The table has tens of thousands of distinct CDR3 sequences, about 10% seen once. This sample comprised whole blood, obtained at baseline. These receptors all stem from an adult who was a healthcare worker with PCR-confirmed SARS-CoV-2 infection or an uninfected control (not recorded which).

The chain is built from TRBV7-9 and TRBJ1-3, with 9 bases fitting TRBD1. The CDR3 has 16 residues. J was trimmed by 5 bases and V by 4 bases; bases with no gene match: 9. Per the germline V gene, CDR1 is SEHNR and CDR2 is FQNEAQ (reference sequence). The CDR3 protein is CASSSRTGETRNTIYF. Here the CDR3 DNA reads TGTGCCAGCAGCTCCAGGACAGGGGAGACTAGAAACACCATATATTTT.

This clonotype was seen at least ten times. The chain links TRBV7-8 to TRBJ2-3; D remains unclear. The CDR3 has 14 amino acids. The V end was cut by 1 base, the J end by 5 bases, with 10 bases between. Germline CDR1 reads SGHVS; CDR2 reads FQNEAQ. Written as DNA, the CDR3 is TGTGCCAGCAGCTTAGAACTTGGTAGAGATACGCAGTATTTT. Translated: CASSLELGRDTQYF.

The V call is TRBV28, the J call TRBJ2-3, with 8 positions matching TRBD1. This CDR3 spans 14 amino acids. Per the germline V gene, CDR1 is MDHEN and CDR2 is SYDVKM. Germline trimming cut 6 bases from V and 4 bases from J; bases unmatched to any gene: 6. The CDR3 region is CASSTQQGADTQYF. The DNA for the CDR3 is TGTGCCAGCAGCACACAACAGGGGGCAGATACGCAGTATTTT.

This clonotype was observed at least ten times. This chain connects TRBV18 to TRBJ1-5, with a tentative D call TRBD1 (6 bases). The CDR3 is made up of 15 amino acids. The ends were cut back, 4 bases at V and 2 bases at J, with 12 bases in the middle. Germline V gene lookup returns CDR1 KGHSH and CDR2 LQKENI. The CDR3 nucleotides read TGTGCCAGCTCACGGGGCCGGACAGGCAATCAGCCCCAGCATTTT. Encoded protein: CASSRGRTGNQPQHF.

This chain uses TRBV4-1 with TRBJ2-7; D remains unclear. Germline V gene data show CDR1 as MGHRA and CDR2 as YSYEKL. The CDR3 consists of 13 residues. V shed 1 base and J shed 3 bases, with 7 bases lying between them. CDR3 nucleotides: TGCGCCAGCAGCCAAGTCCCACTCTACGAGCAGTACTTC. This sequence encodes CASSQVPLYEQYF.

The V call is TRBV7-8, the J call TRBJ2-5; D is perhaps TRBD2 (5 bases). Trimming shortened V by 5 bases and J by 1 base, and 8 bases separated the two germline ends. Germline V CDR1 and CDR2: SGHVS, FQNEAQ. The CDR3 runs to 13 residues. Written as DNA, the CDR3 is TGTGCCAGCAGCCGAGGACTCCAAGAGACCCAGTACTTC. Its protein product is CASSRGLQETQYF.

This clonotype came up a few times. The chain employs TRBV7-3 and TRBJ2-2; 10 bases align to TRBD1. Germline loops: CDR1 SGHTA, CDR2 FQGTGA. V shed 5 bases and J 11 bases; nucleotides not matched to a gene: 20. CDR3 size: 18 residues. Written as DNA, the CDR3 is TGTGCCAGCAGCCGAACCCCGCACCCTGGACAGGGGGGGCCTGAGCTGTTTTTT. This encodes CASSRTPHPGQGGPELFF.

The J gene is TRBJ1-4, the V gene TRBV25-1, with D uncertain. There are 18 residues in the CDR3. The germline V and J ends were trimmed by 1 base and 0 bases, with 15 bases remaining between them. Germline CDR1 MGHDK, CDR2 SYGVNS. CDR3 nucleotides: TGTGCCAGCAGTGAATCCCATCGGACGGATGCAACTAATGAAAAACTGTTTTTT. Translating gives CASSESHRTDATNEKLFF. The full variable domain, in which reference TRBV25-1 and TRBJ1-4 provide the parts outside the CDR3, is EADIYQTPRYLVIGTGKKITLECSQTMGHDKMYWYQQDPGMELHLIHYSYGVNSTEKGDLSSESTVSRIRTEHFPLTLESARPSHTSQYLCASSESHRTDATNEKLFFGSGTQLSVL.

The V and J genes are TRBV24-1 and TRBJ2-7; tentative D call: TRBD2 (6 bases). Trimming stripped 2 bases from V and 2 bases from J, with 12 bases between. The germline V gene encodes CDR1 KGHDR and CDR2 SFDVKD. CDR3 size: 15 residues. The CDR3 here is CATSDSGDQTYEQYF. The CDR3 DNA sequence: TGTGCCACCAGTGATTCGGGAGATCAGACCTACGAGCAGTACTTC.

This clonotype was observed a handful of times. The chain combines TRBV5-1 with TRBJ2-7; 9 nucleotides line up with TRBD1. The germline gives CDR1 SGHRS, CDR2 YFSETQ. The CDR3 runs to 14 residues. Losses at the gene ends were 3 bases for V and 3 bases for J; bases not matched to a gene: 4. DNA of the CDR3: TGCGCCAGCAGCTCGGGACAGGGAGGCTACGAGCAGTACTTC. Its translation: CASSSGQGGYEQYF.

V usage is TRBV20-1 and J usage is TRBJ1-3; unclear D gene. The CDR3 is 16 amino acids. Trimming took 5 bases from V and 2 from J, leaving 19 bases between them. The germline V gene encodes CDR1 DFQATT and CDR2 SNEGSKA (reference sequence). As DNA, the CDR3 is TGCAGTGCTCAGTCCTCCGCGCAATTAACTGGAAACACCATATATTTT. Encoded protein: CSAQSSAQLTGNTIYF.

This clonotype has a count of ten or more. The genes are TRBV3-1 and TRBJ1-1; TRBD1 matches 11 bases. Germline CDR1 LGHDT, CDR2 YNNKEL (reference sequence). The ends lost 1 base at V and 2 bases at J; junction bases unmatched: 0. The CDR3 is made up of 15 amino acids. The CDR3 sequence: CASSQGTGGNTEAFF. CDR3 nucleotides: TGTGCCAGCAGCCAAGGGACAGGGGGCAACACTGAAGCTTTCTTT.

The genes are TRBV20-1 and TRBJ1-4, with 9 bases matching TRBD1. The CDR3 covers 15 residues. The germline gives CDR1 DFQATT, CDR2 SNEGSKA (reference sequence). Trimming cost V 3 bases and J 5 bases; bases outside gene matches: 7. The CDR3 DNA reads as TGCAGTGCTAGCGTACTGACAGGGGGAAATGAAAAACTGTTTTTT. Translated: CSASVLTGGNEKLFF.

This chain uses TRBV5-4 with TRBJ2-6; 8 bases agree with TRBD1. The ends lost 6 bases at V and 0 bases at J; junction bases unmatched: 11. CDR1 and CDR2 (germline): SGHNT, YYREEE (reference sequence). CDR3 length equals 18 residues. In DNA, the CDR3 is TGTGCCAGCACCAAACGGCAGGACAGGGCCTCTGGGGCCAACGTCCTGACTTTC. Amino acids: CASTKRQDRASGANVLTF.

The DNA for the CDR3 is TGTGCCAGCATTCAGCCGAACACCGGGGAGCTGTTTTTT. Translating gives CASIQPNTGELFF. The V and J genes are TRBV28 and TRBJ2-2; no clear D. V was clipped by 7 bases and J by 0 bases, with 6 bases between them. The CDR3 is 13 amino acids. Germline V gene lookup returns CDR1 MDHEN and CDR2 SYDVKM.

This clonotype was picked up a small number of times. The chain joins TRBV6-2 or TRBV6-3 to TRBJ1-1; 9 nucleotides align to TRBD1. Germline V gives CDR1 MNHEY, CDR2 SVGEGT. The trim removed 6 bases at V and 7 bases at J, leaving 3 bases unmatched. This CDR3 region has 12 residues. In nucleotides, the CDR3 is TGTGCCAGCAGGGACAGGGGAATTGAAGCTTTCTTT. Protein: CASRDRGIEAFF.

The chain employs TRBV7-9 and TRBJ2-3, with TRBD2 identical over 7 bases. Germline V gives CDR1 SEHNR, CDR2 FQNEAQ (reference sequence). The CDR3 contains 14 residues. V lost 5 bases and J lost 8; bases outside the gene matches: 10. The CDR3 loop reads CASSPPRELSTQYF. CDR3 bases: TGTGCCAGCAGCCCACCGCGGGAGTTGAGTACGCAGTATTTT.

V usage is TRBV5-4 and J usage is TRBJ2-3; 14 bases align to TRBD2. The CDR3 loop spans 15 amino acids. CDR1 SGHNT and CDR2 YYREEE come from the germline V gene (reference sequence). Trimming removed 4 bases from V and 5 bases from J; junction bases left unmatched: 3. CDR3 sequence reads: CASSQGLAGGDTQYF. CDR3 coding DNA: TGTGCCAGCAGCCAAGGACTAGCGGGAGGAGATACGCAGTATTTT.